The TCR beta chain under discussion was sequenced for a study of blood T cell repertoires in COVID-19. Study as a whole: Sites across the United States, Italy and Spain contributed samples from acute and convalescent COVID-19. PBMCs, B-cell-depleted T cells, or T cells provided the cDNA or gDNA that made up the material.

Original handling: Amplification of reference gene primers was used by the study to estimate nucleated cell counts. Only in-frame clones appear in the TCRdb table, and some are missing; sequencing was by immunoSEQ multiplex PCR. That table gives V, J and clone size, and the DNA gave D and trimming. The table records tens of thousands of clones, about nine tenths of them present only once. Germline V gives CDR1 LNHDA, CDR2 SQIVND (reference sequence). This CDR3 contains 15 residues. V lost 8 bases and J lost 3; bases outside the gene matches: 8. The chain uses TRBV19 and TRBJ2-2; 8 nucleotides match TRBD1. The clonotype originates from a woman of 80 years or more with acute or convalescent COVID-19. Sequenced sample: peripheral blood. CDR3 amino acids: CASLDSGGYTGELFF. The CDR3 coding sequence is TGTGCCAGTCTTGATTCAGGGGGCTACACCGGGGAGCTGTTTTTT.